The clone carrying this T cell receptor beta chain was seen at least ten times. This specimen belongs to a study of blood T cell repertoires in COVID-19. In the study overall: The United States, Italy and Spain were the sources of the acute and convalescent COVID-19 samples. Nucleic acid was either cDNA or gDNA, and it came from T cells, B-cell-depleted T cells, or PBMCs.

The authors' processing: Cell counts per sample came from amplifying reference gene primers. The repertoire was sequenced with immunoSEQ multiplex PCR; TCRdb's copy has only in-frame clones and lacks some. D and trimming come from the DNA, and the V and J calls and clone size come from that table. The sample lists about 74,000 clones, 91% occurring once. Sequencing input: peripheral blood. This clonotype was obtained from a woman in her fifties or sixties with active COVID-19.

The CDR3 DNA sequence: TGTGCCAGCAGCCCCATTAGTTGGTCCTACAATGAGCAGTTCTTC. Its translation: CASSPISWSYNEQFF. The V gene is TRBV7-9, the J gene TRBJ2-1; D gene ambiguous. CDR1 and CDR2 (germline): SEHNR, FQNEAQ (reference sequence). The germline V and J ends were trimmed by 5 bases and 1 base, with 12 bases remaining between them. The CDR3 is 15 amino acids.